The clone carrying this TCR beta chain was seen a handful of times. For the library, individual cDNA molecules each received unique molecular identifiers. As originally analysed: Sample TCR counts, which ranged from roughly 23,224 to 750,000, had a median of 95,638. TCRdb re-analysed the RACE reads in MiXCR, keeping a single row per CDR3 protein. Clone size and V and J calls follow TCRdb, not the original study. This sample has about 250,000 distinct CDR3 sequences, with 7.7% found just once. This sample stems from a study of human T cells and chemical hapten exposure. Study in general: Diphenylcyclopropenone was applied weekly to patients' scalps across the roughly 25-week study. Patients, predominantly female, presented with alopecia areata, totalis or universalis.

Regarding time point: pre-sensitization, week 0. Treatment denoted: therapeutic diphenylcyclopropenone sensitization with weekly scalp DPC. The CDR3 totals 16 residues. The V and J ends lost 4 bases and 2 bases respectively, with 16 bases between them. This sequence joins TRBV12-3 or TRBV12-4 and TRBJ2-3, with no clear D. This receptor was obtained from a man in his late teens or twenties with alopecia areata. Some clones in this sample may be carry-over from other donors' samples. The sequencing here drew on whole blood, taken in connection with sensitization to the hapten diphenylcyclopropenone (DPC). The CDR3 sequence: CASSSLGKVSTDTQYF. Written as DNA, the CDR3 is TGTGCCAGCAGTTCCCTGGGGAAAGTTTCCACAGATACGCAGTATTTT.